Presented here are 3 T cell receptor beta chains from one specimen sequenced in a study of T cells in Graves' hyperthyroidism and ophthalmopathy. Amplified regions were TCR beta CDR3 sequences from RNA transcripts. HTBI primers drove first-round RT-PCR of the TCR CDR3. TCRdb reprocessed the multiplex PCR reads via MiXCR and lists one record per CDR3 protein. This table holds 500,000 to 600,000 distinct CDR3 sequences, 15% to 20% found once. The sequencing input was blood. The receptors were gathered from a man aged 40-50 years with Graves' ophthalmopathy.

The rearrangement links TRBV7-9 to TRBJ2-7, with TRBD2 matching over 7 bases. The CDR3 contains 15 residues. The V gene end was trimmed by 0 bases and the J gene end by 3 bases; junction bases not matched to a gene: 5. CDR1 is SEHNR, CDR2 FQNEAQ, per germline (reference sequence). CDR3 bases: TGTGCCAGCAGCTTAGCGGGCCTAGCGGACTACGAGCAGTACTTC. It codes for CASSLAGLADYEQYF.

This clonotype was seen more than once but under ten times. CDR3 sequence (DNA): TGTGCCAGCAGCGTAGGAGGAGCTCAAGAGACCCAGTACTTC. Its protein product is CASSVGGAQETQYF. The chain uses TRBV9 and TRBJ2-5; no clear D. CDR3 size: 14 residues. Germline V gene lookup returns CDR1 SGDLS and CDR2 YYNGEE. Trimming pared 0 bases from V and 2 bases from J, leaving 8 bases between.

The rearrangement uses TRBV11-2 and TRBJ2-1; D remains ambiguous. Germline V CDR1 and CDR2: SGHAT, FQNNGV. V was cut by 5 bases and J by 7 bases, with 12 bases left in between. The CDR3 sequence is 13 residues long. CDR3 sequence reads: CASSGRSQNEQFF. CDR3 bases: TGTGCCAGCAGCGGAAGATCCCAGAATGAGCAGTTCTTC.